The present T cell receptor (beta chain) was sequenced within a study of a mutant IDH1 vaccine in newly diagnosed glioma. For the study at large: Beforehand, treatment had been radiotherapy, temozolomide, or both; the majority received both.

Worth noting for this clone: Its cognate antigen is unknown.

Assay: immunoSEQ multiplex PCR; the TCRdb copy retains only in-frame clones and omits some. The table has 92,000 or so clones, roughly 80% seen once. Findings and caveats of the study: The study observed vaccine-induced immune responses in approximately 93% of patients. Changes in the top peripheral T cell clonotypes seemingly had no bearing on pseudoprogression.

Time point described: baseline, week 1 (first vaccination visit). The treatment denotes: pre-vaccination baseline after standard-of-care therapy. The donors had new WHO grade 3 or 4 astrocytomas; these were IDH1-mutant and ATRX-lost. After removal of 5 bases from V and 2 bases from J, the junction contained 10 bases not matched to a gene. The CDR3 runs 16 residues. In germline, CDR1 is SEHNR, CDR2 FQNEAQ (reference sequence). The specimen comprised PBMCs, sampled from a glioma patient treated with radiotherapy, temozolomide or both. This sequence joins TRBV7-9 and TRBJ2-5; 8 bases match TRBD1. The TCR sequence derives from a man aged 35-49 years with glioma. Some clones in this sample may be carry-over from other donors' samples. The CDR3, as DNA: TGTGCCAGCAGCCCTAGCCGGGACAGGAAACAAGAGACCCAGTACTTC. The encoded protein is CASSPSRDRKQETQYF.